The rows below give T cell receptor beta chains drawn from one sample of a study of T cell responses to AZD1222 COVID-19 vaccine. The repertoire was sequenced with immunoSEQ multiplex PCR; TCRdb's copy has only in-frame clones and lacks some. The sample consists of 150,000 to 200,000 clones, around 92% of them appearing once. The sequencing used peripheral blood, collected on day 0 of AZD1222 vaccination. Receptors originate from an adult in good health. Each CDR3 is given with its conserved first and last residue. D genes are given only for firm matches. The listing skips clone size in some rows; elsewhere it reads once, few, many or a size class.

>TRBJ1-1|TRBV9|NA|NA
TGTGCCAGCAGCGCCAGACAGAACATGAACACTGAAGCTTTCTTT
CASSARQNMNTEAFF
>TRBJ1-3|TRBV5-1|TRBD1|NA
TGCGCCAGCAGCCGGACAGGGTCTGGAAACACCATATATTTT
CASSRTGSGNTIYF
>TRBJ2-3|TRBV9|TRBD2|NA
TGTGCCAGCAGCGCTAGCGGGAGGGCCCCCACAGATACGCAGTATTTT
CASSASGRAPTDTQYF
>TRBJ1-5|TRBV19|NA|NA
TGTGCCAGTAGTATAGTCAGGCCTTATCAGCCCCAGCATTTT
CASSIVRPYQPQHF
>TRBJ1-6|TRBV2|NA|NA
TGTGCCAGCAGTGACTCGGGGAGTTCCTATAATTCACCCCTCCACTTT
CASSDSGSSYNSPLHF
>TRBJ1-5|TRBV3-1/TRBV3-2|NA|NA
TGTGCCAGCAGCCAGTACTTAGATCAGCCCCAGCATTTT
CASSQYLDQPQHF
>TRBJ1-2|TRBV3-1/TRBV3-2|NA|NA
TGTGCCAGCAGCCCTCAAGGCATCTATGGCTACACCTTC
CASSPQGIYGYTF
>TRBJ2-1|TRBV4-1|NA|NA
TGCGCCAGCAGCCAAGACCTTCGGGGAGAGCAGTTCTTC
CASSQDLRGEQFF
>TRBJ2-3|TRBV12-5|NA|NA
TGTGCTAGTGGTTCCGAGGGTGTTAGTGGGACAGATACGCAGTATTTT
CASGSEGVSGTDTQYF
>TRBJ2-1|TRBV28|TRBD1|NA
TGTGCCAGCAGTCCTGGTCAGGGGGCTTCCTACAATGAGCAGTTCTTC
CASSPGQGASYNEQFF
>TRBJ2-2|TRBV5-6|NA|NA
TGTGCCAGCAGCTCGCCTCCCGGGGAGCTGTTTTTT
CASSSPPGELFF
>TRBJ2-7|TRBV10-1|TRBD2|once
TGCGCCAGCAGTGACCCGGGGCTAGCGGGAGGCGAGCAGTACTTC
CASSDPGLAGGEQYF
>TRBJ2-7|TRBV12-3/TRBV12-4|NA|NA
TGTGCCAGCGCCAGACCTAGCTCCTACGAGCAGTACTTC
CASARPSSYEQYF
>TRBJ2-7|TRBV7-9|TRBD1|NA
TGTGCCAGCAGAAAGATCGGACAGGGAGGAGGTCACGAGCAGTACTTC
CASRKIGQGGGHEQYF
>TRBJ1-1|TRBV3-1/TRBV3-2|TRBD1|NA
TGTGCCAGCAGCAGACGGACAGGAGCGAACACTGAAGCTTTCTTT
CASSRRTGANTEAFF
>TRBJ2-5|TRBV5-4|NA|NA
TGTGCCAGCAGTATATATATGGGGCAAGGTCAAGAGACCCAGTACTTC
CASSIYMGQGQETQYF
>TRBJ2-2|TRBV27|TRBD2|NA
TGTGCCAGCGGGGGACTAGAGAACACCGGGGAGCTGTTTTTT
CASGGLENTGELFF
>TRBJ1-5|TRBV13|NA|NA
TGTGCCAGCAGTCCCGGTCGGGCGGGCAATCAGCCCCAGCATTTT
CASSPGRAGNQPQHF
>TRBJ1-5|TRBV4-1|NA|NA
TGCGCCAGCAGCCAAGTGAGGGGCGGGCAGCCCCAGCATTTT
CASSQVRGGQPQHF
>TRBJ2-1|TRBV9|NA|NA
TGTGCCAGCAGCCGGGAGTACACCTACAATGAGCAGTTCTTC
CASSREYTYNEQFF
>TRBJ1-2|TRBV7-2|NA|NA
TGTGCCAGCAGCTTAAAAGGCAGTCAAGGCTACACCTTC
CASSLKGSQGYTF
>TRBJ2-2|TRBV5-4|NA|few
TGTGCCAGCAGCCGAGGCGGGCCGAACACCGGGGAGCTGTTTTTT
CASSRGGPNTGELFF
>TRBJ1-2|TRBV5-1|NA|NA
TGCGCCAGCAGCCCCGGCCAGGGCTATGGCTACACCTTC
CASSPGQGYGYTF
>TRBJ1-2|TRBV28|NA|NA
TGTGCCAGCAACTCCCCTCCCGGAGGTCACTATGGCTACACCTTC
CASNSPPGGHYGYTF
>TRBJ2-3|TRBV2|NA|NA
TGTGCCAGCACTCCCAAACATACCCGAGGTAACACAGATACGCAGTATTTT
CASTPKHTRGNTDTQYF
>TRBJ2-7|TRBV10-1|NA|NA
TGCGCCAGCCCGAGGGGGGCGCAGTACTTC
CASPRGAQYF
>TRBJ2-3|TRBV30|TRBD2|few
TGTGCCTGGACCCGGGGACTAGCGGGAGGCCGAAACACAGATACGCAGTATTTT
CAWTRGLAGGRNTDTQYF
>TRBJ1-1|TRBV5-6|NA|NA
TGTGCCAGCAAGCGGGCAGGGCCGAACACTGAAGCTTTCTTT
CASKRAGPNTEAFF